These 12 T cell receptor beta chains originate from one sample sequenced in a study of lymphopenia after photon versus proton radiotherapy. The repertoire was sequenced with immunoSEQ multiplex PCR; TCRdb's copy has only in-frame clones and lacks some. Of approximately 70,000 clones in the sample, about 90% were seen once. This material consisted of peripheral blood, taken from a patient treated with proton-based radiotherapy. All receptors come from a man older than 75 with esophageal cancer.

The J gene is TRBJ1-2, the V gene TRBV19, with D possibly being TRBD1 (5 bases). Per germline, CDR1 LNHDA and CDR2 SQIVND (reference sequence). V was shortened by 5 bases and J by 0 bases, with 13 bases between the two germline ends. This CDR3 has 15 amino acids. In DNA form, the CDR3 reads TGTGCCAGTAGTTTTGGACACCTATCTAACTATGGCTACACCTTC. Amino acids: CASSFGHLSNYGYTF.

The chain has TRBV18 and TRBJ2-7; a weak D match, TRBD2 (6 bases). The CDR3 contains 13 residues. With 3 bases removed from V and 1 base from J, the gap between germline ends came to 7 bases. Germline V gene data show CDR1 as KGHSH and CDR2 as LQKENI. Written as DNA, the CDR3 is TGTGCCAGCTCACCTGGGGGGTCCTACGAGCAGTACTTC. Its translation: CASSPGGSYEQYF.

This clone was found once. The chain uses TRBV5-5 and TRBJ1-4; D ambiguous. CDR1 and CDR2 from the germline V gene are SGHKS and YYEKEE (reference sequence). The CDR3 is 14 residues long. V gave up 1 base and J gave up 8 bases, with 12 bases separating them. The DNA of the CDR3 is TGTGCCAGCAGCTTGCGAGAGGATGGGGAAAAACTGTTTTTT. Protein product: CASSLREDGEKLFF.

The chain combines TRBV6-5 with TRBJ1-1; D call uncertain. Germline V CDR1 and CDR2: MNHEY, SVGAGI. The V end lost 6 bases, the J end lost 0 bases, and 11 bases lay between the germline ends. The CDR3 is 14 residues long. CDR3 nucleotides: TGTGCCAGCAGGCCTACCGTGATGAACACTGAAGCTTTCTTT. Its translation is CASRPTVMNTEAFF.

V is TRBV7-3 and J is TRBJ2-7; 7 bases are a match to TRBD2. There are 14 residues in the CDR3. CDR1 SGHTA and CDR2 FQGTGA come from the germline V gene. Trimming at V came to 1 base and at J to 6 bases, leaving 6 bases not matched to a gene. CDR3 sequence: CASSLRGGAGEQYF. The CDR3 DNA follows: TGTGCCAGCAGCTTAAGGGGAGGGGCGGGCGAGCAGTACTTC.

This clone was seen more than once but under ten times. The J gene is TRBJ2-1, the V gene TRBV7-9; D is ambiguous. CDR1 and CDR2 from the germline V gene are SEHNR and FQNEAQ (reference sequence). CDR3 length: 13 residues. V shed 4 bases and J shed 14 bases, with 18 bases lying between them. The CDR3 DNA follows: TGTGCCAGCAGCTCTCCACCGGGCCAAAGGGAGTTCTTC. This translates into CASSSPPGQREFF.

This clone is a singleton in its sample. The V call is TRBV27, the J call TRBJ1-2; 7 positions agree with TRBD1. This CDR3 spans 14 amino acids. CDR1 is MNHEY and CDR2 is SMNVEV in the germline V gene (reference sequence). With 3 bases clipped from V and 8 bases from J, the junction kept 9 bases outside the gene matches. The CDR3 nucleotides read TGTGCCAGCAGTTTTTATGGGCAGGGGGGGGGCTACACCTTC. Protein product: CASSFYGQGGGYTF.

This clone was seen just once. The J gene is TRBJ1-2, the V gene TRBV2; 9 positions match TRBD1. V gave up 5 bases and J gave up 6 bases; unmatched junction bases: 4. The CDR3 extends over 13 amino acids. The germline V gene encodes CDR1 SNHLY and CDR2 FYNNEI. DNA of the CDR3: TGTGCCAGCAGTTGGACAGGGGCTAATGGCTACACCTTC. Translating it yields CASSWTGANGYTF.

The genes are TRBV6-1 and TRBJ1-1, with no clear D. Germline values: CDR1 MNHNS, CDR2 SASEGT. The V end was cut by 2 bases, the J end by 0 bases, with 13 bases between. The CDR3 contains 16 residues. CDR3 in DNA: TGTGCCAGCAGTGAACTTCATGCCTGGCTGAACACTGAAGCTTTCTTT. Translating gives CASSELHAWLNTEAFF.

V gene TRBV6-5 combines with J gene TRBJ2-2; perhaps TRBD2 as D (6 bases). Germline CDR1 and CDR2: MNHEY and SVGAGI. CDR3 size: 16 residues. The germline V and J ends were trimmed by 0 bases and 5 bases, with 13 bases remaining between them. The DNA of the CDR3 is TGTGCCAGCAGTTACTCGGGTCCGGGGGTGACCGGGGAGCTGTTTTTT. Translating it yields CASSYSGPGVTGELFF.

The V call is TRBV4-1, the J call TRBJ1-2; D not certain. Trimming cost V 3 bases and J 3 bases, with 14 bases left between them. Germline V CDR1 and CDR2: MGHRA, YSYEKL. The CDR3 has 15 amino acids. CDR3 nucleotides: TGCGCCAGCAGCCAGGGAAGGTTCCCCCACTATGGCTACACCTTC. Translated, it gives CASSQGRFPHYGYTF.

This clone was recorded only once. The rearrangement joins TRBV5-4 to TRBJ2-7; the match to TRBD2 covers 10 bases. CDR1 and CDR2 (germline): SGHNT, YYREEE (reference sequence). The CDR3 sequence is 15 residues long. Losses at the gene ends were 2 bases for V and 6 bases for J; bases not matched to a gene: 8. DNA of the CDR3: TGTGCCAGCAGCTTTAAAGCGGGGGGGTATCGCGAGCAGTACTTC. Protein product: CASSFKAGGYREQYF.